Given below is one T cell receptor (beta chain) in context. Its specificity is not known. The protocol was immunoSEQ multiplex PCR, while the TCRdb copy is restricted to in-frame clones and leaves out a portion. The repertoire holds fewer than 30,000 clones, with 89% as singletons. Stated time point: newly diagnosed, previously untreated cHL patient sample. Investigators isolated CD4+ T cells from thawed PBMCs through magnetic negative selection. The study compared against PBMCs from newly diagnosed, untreated classical Hodgkin lymphoma. The record originates from a study of PD-1 blockade in classical Hodgkin lymphoma. Points from the study as a whole: Relapsed/refractory patients reportedly had lower baseline diversity than newly diagnosed patients. Repertoire differences lack defined causes, possibly disease activity or prior therapy.

This TCR derives from a human donor with classical Hodgkin lymphoma. Material for sequencing was CD4+ T cells from blood.

The CDR3 sequence is CAAGTDQYTEAFF. The DNA for the CDR3 is TGTGCCGCGGGGACTGATCAGTACACTGAAGCTTTCTTT. This chain uses TRBV2 with TRBJ1-1, with a weak D call TRBD1 (5 bases). The CDR3 runs to 13 residues. Trimming took off 11 bases at V and 3 bases at J, with 16 bases between the two ends. CDR1 and CDR2 (germline): SNHLY, FYNNEI.